These 27 T cell receptor beta chains were all obtained from the same sample, sequenced in a study of T cell changes during pregnancy in multiple sclerosis. Data came from immunoSEQ multiplex PCR; TCRdb stores just in-frame clones and leaves some out. The data hold roughly 76,000 clones, with 75% to 95% observed a single time. Sample: CD4+ T cells from peripheral blood mononuclear cells, taken in the second trimester of pregnancy. The receptors derive from a female donor with multiple sclerosis, enrolled in a pregnancy study.

This chain connects TRBV4-3 to TRBJ2-1, with a weak D call TRBD2 (5 bases). V was trimmed by 0 bases and J by 5 bases, leaving 20 bases between them. CDR3 length: 18 amino acids. Per the germline V gene, CDR1 is LGHNA and CDR2 is YSLEER. The CDR3 loop is CASSQDWRTLTPHNEQFF. The CDR3 DNA reads as TGCGCCAGCAGCCAAGATTGGAGGACCCTCACTCCCCACAATGAGCAGTTCTTC.

CDR3 coding DNA: TGTGCCAGCAGTTTACTCAACACTGAAGCTTTCTTT. Protein product: CASSLLNTEAFF. The gene calls are TRBV28 and TRBJ1-1, with D uncertain. CDR1 and CDR2 from the germline V gene are MDHEN and SYDVKM. The V end lost 2 bases, the J end lost 2 bases, and 3 bases lay between the germline ends. CDR3 length: 12 residues.

This clone was observed a handful of times. The V and J genes are TRBV29-1 and TRBJ1-5, with D perhaps TRBD1 (6 bases). Germline CDR1 and CDR2: SQVTM and ANQGSEA. CDR3 length equals 12 residues. V dropped 7 bases and J dropped 7 bases, with 14 bases sitting between them. The CDR3 nucleotides are TGCAGCGCAGGACAGCGGGGACAGCCCCAGCATTTT. It is translated as CSAGQRGQPQHF.

In nucleotides, the CDR3 is TGTGCCAGCTCACCATCCAGTCAGCCCCAGCATTTT. It specifies CASSPSSQPQHF. The V call is TRBV18, the J call TRBJ1-5; D remains unclear. In germline, CDR1 is KGHSH, CDR2 LQKENI. V was pared by 2 bases and J by 6 bases, with 5 bases between. The CDR3 runs to 12 residues.

CDR3 in amino acids: CASSFPPFKGLGINEQFF. The DNA of the CDR3 is TGTGCCAGCAGTTTCCCTCCCTTTAAGGGACTAGGAATTAATGAGCAGTTCTTC. This chain connects TRBV28 to TRBJ2-1, with TRBD2 matching 8 bases. Germline V gene sequence: CDR1 MDHEN, CDR2 SYDVKM. This CDR3 has 18 amino acids. V gave up 3 bases and J gave up 7 bases; unmatched junction bases: 17.

This rearrangement joins TRBV7-2 to TRBJ1-2; 7 bases align to TRBD1. The CDR3 extends over 15 amino acids. V lost 1 base and J lost 2; bases outside the gene matches: 4. Germline CDR1 SGHTA, CDR2 FQGNSA. The CDR3 bases are TGTGCCAGCAGCTTAGAAGAGGGGGCCAACTATGGCTACACCTTC. Protein sequence: CASSLEEGANYGYTF.

V usage is TRBV7-9 and J usage is TRBJ1-3, with 7 positions matching TRBD1. Losses at the gene ends were 3 bases for V and 2 bases for J; bases not matched to a gene: 4. Germline-derived CDR1 and CDR2 are SEHNR and FQNEAQ (reference sequence). The CDR3 length is 15 residues. The CDR3, as DNA: TGTGCCAGCAGCTTTTATGACAGGGCTGGAAACACCATATATTTT. Protein: CASSFYDRAGNTIYF. The full variable domain, its missing parts supplied by reference TRBV7-9 and TRBJ1-3, is DTGVSQNPRHKITKRGQNVTFRCDPISEHNRLYWYRQTLGQGPEFLTYFQNEAQLEKSRLLSDRFSAERPKGSFSTLEIQRTEQGDSAMYLCASSFYDRAGNTIYFGEGSWLTVV.

The chain combines TRBV4-1 with TRBJ1-1; no definite D call. V gave up 2 bases and J gave up 0 bases, with 13 bases separating them. Germline V gene sequence: CDR1 MGHRA, CDR2 YSYEKL. The CDR3 is 16 amino acids. The CDR3 sequence is CASSQSIWALNTEAFF. The CDR3 DNA reads as TGCGCCAGCAGCCAATCTATCTGGGCCTTGAACACTGAAGCTTTCTTT.

The V gene is TRBV30, the J gene TRBJ1-1; 9 bases align to TRBD1. This CDR3 spans 14 amino acids. CDR1 and CDR2 (germline): GTSNPN, SVGIG (reference sequence). The J segment lost 8 bases and the V segment lost 3 bases, leaving 10 bases of the junction unmatched. In DNA form, the CDR3 reads TGTGCCTGGAGAAGGGACAGGGCCGCGGTGGAAGCTTTCTTT. It is translated as CAWRRDRAAVEAFF.

J is TRBJ2-5 and V is TRBV9; the match to TRBD2 covers 7 bases. This CDR3 is 16 amino acids long. V was clipped by 0 bases and J by 3 bases; unmatched bases: 8. Germline-derived CDR1 and CDR2 are SGDLS and YYNGEE. In DNA form, the CDR3 reads TGTGCCAGCAGCGTAGGTCCTAGCGGCTCTAAAGAGACCCAGTACTTC. The encoded protein is CASSVGPSGSKETQYF.

The chain employs TRBV11-3 and TRBJ1-5; D is undetermined. The germline gives CDR1 SGHNT, CDR2 YENEEA. V was pared by 2 bases and J by 5 bases, with 10 bases between. The CDR3 has 14 amino acids. The CDR3 here is CASSLFTADQPQHF. The CDR3 region has the DNA TGTGCCAGCAGCTTATTCACAGCCGATCAGCCCCAGCATTTT.

V and J are TRBV6-5 and TRBJ1-2, with D possibly being TRBD1 (6 bases). Germline assignment: CDR1 MNHEY and CDR2 SVGAGI. The CDR3 loop spans 13 amino acids. V was clipped by 5 bases and J by 7 bases, with 14 bases between them. The CDR3 region is CASSTTGWSGYTF. The CDR3 DNA reads as TGTGCCAGCAGTACTACAGGGTGGAGTGGCTACACCTTC.

The genes are TRBV6-5 and TRBJ2-3; the D gene is possibly TRBD2 (5 bases). This CDR3 has 14 amino acids. V dropped 4 bases and J dropped 4 bases, with 12 bases sitting between them. Germline loops: CDR1 MNHEY, CDR2 SVGAGI. The CDR3 nucleotides read TGTGCCAGCAGTTTCGAGGGAACCGCAGATACGCAGTATTTT. It yields the protein CASSFEGTADTQYF.

The chain joins TRBV30 to TRBJ1-2, with 7 bases lining up with TRBD1. CDR3 length equals 11 residues. Trimming cost V 6 bases and J 7 bases; bases outside gene matches: 5. CDR1 is GTSNPN, CDR2 SVGIG, per germline (reference sequence). In nucleotides, the CDR3 is TGTGCCTGTACAGGGGTTCGTGGCTACACCTTC. Residues: CACTGVRGYTF.

With respect to this clone: Relative to the germline gene, one junction end is altered; a read error may explain this. This CDR3 reads CASSPPQGYSSPLHF. The CDR3 region has the DNA TGTGCCAGCAGTCCGCCGCAGGGGTATAGTTCACCCCTCCACTTT. The rearrangement links TRBV28 to TRBJ1-6, with a possible D match to TRBD1 (6 bases). This CDR3 comprises 15 residues. Germline-derived CDR1 and CDR2 are MDHEN and SYDVKM.

The chain combines TRBV5-1 with TRBJ1-1, with no clear D. With 6 bases removed from V and 4 bases from J, the gap between germline ends came to 13 bases. This CDR3 contains 13 residues. CDR1 is SGHRS and CDR2 is YFSETQ in the germline V gene. Here the CDR3 DNA reads TGCGCCAGCAAGGCGGGAAACCCCACTGAAGCTTTCTTT. Its translation: CASKAGNPTEAFF.

The CDR3 DNA is TGTGCCAGCAGCCCGGGGGACAGGGGAAATTCACCCCTCCACTTT. Translated, it gives CASSPGDRGNSPLHF. The gene calls are TRBV9 and TRBJ1-6, with TRBD1 identical over 10 bases. Germline V gene data show CDR1 as SGDLS and CDR2 as YYNGEE. With 4 bases clipped from V and 7 bases from J, the junction kept 5 bases outside the gene matches. There are 15 residues in the CDR3.

The chain couples TRBV6-6 to TRBJ2-7, with 11 bases aligning to TRBD1. The germline V gene has CDR1 MNHNY and CDR2 SVGAGI (reference sequence). V gave up 6 bases and J gave up 7 bases; unmatched junction bases: 8. The CDR3 spans 14 residues. CDR3: CASRRGQGALEQYF. DNA of the CDR3: TGTGCCAGCAGACGTGGACAGGGGGCTCTGGAGCAGTACTTC.

The chain recombines TRBV7-3 with TRBJ1-1; D gene unclear. Trimming removed 2 bases from V and 5 bases from J, with 9 bases in between. The V gene's germline CDR1 is SGHTA and CDR2 FQGTGA. The CDR3 loop spans 13 amino acids. As DNA, the CDR3 is TGTGCCAGCAGCTTAGGTACGGGGACTGAAGCTTTCTTT. It encodes CASSLGTGTEAFF.

The chain uses TRBV18 and TRBJ1-2; D is undetermined. The CDR3 is 20 residues long. The germline V gene has CDR1 KGHSH and CDR2 LQKENI. V lost 3 bases and J 4 bases, leaving 30 bases between the germline ends. For the CDR3, the DNA is TGTGCCAGCTCACCCCTAACGTGGCAGGTACCGGAGGATATCATCTATGGCTACACCTTC. It encodes CASSPLTWQVPEDIIYGYTF.

The CDR3 sequence is CASSLGLANADTQYF. The CDR3 DNA sequence: TGTGCCAGCAGCTTAGGCCTAGCAAACGCAGATACGCAGTATTTT. V usage is TRBV7-9 and J usage is TRBJ2-3; D perhaps matches TRBD2 (5 bases). The CDR3 extends over 15 amino acids. Germline V lookup: CDR1 SEHNR, CDR2 FQNEAQ (reference sequence). Trimming removed 1 base from V and 4 bases from J, with 12 bases in between.

The chain carries TRBV14 and TRBJ2-2; possible D gene TRBD1, 5 bases. Looked up from germline, CDR1 is SGHDN and CDR2 is FVKESK. Between the trimmed V and J ends, which lost 0 bases and 5 bases, there was a span of 7 bases. The length of the CDR3 is 14 residues. The CDR3 nucleotides read TGTGCCAGCAGCCAAGATTGGACAACCGGGGAGCTGTTTTTT. Protein sequence: CASSQDWTTGELFF.

This clone has only a few counts. The rearrangement joins TRBV7-2 to TRBJ1-1; D perhaps matches TRBD1 (5 bases). Germline CDR1 SGHTA, CDR2 FQGNSA. V was shortened by 2 bases and J by 5 bases, with 9 bases between the two germline ends. This CDR3 is built from 13 residues. The CDR3 here is CASSLFGGTEAFF. The CDR3 DNA reads TGTGCCAGCAGCTTATTCGGGGGAACTGAAGCTTTCTTT.

The chain recombines TRBV27 with TRBJ1-1; perhaps TRBD1 as D (6 bases). Germline V CDR1 and CDR2: MNHEY, SMNVEV (reference sequence). V gave up 1 base and J gave up 3 bases, with 12 bases separating them. This CDR3 has 15 amino acids. The CDR3 loop reads CASSLYPRGHTEAFF. The CDR3 nucleotides are TGTGCCAGCAGTTTATACCCCAGGGGCCACACTGAAGCTTTCTTT.

A single count supports this clone. This chain links TRBV7-3 with TRBJ1-6; 7 bases agree with TRBD1. The CDR3 covers 15 residues. Germline V gene data show CDR1 as SGHTA and CDR2 as FQGTGA. V shed 5 bases, J shed 6 bases, and the junction held 7 bases outside the gene matches. The CDR3 bases are TGTGCCAGCAGCCAGACAGGGCAGATTAATTCACCCCTCCACTTT. As protein: CASSQTGQINSPLHF.

This clone was picked up one time. V gene TRBV9 combines with J gene TRBJ1-2; maybe TRBD1 (5 bases). Germline V gene data show CDR1 as SGDLS and CDR2 as YYNGEE. V lost 3 bases to trimming and J lost 7 bases, with 16 bases between them. This CDR3 spans 14 amino acids. CDR3 bases: TGTGCCAGCAGCGCACTCGGGGGGATAGGTGGCTACACCTTC. Its translation: CASSALGGIGGYTF.

This sequence joins TRBV4-1 and TRBJ1-6, with D perhaps matching TRBD1 (6 bases). Trimming pared 0 bases from V and 6 bases from J, leaving 15 bases between. Germline CDR1 reads MGHRA; CDR2 reads YSYEKL. The CDR3 extends over 17 amino acids. The CDR3 DNA sequence: TGCGCCAGCAGCCAAGATCTGGGGGCGGGAGGTAATTCACCCCTCCACTTT. The encoded protein is CASSQDLGAGGNSPLHF.